This paragraph reports one T cell receptor (beta chain). The sample is drawn from a study of blood T cell repertoires in COVID-19. As for the study in general: Sources were T cells, B-cell-depleted T cells, or PBMCs; the material itself was cDNA or gDNA.

The authors' processing: For nucleated cells, counts were estimated from reference gene primer amplification. Sequenced by immunoSEQ multiplex PCR; TCRdb stores in-frame clones only, minus some. That table is the source of V, J and clone size, and D and trimming were worked out from the DNA. This sample has 150,000 to 200,000 clones, with approximately 92% found just once. The V gene's germline CDR1 is LNHDA and CDR2 SQIVND (reference sequence). The CDR3 contains 14 residues. V shed 4 bases, J shed 4 bases, and the junction held 7 bases outside the gene matches. Recruits, aged about 18 to 95 years, lived in about two dozen US areas. Cohort allocation depended upon clinical history that participants reported.

The specimen was PBMCs or T cells enriched from blood (not recorded which). The chain uses TRBV19 and TRBJ2-7, with 7 bases that match TRBD1. The sequence came from a woman between 35 and 50 years old with acute COVID-19. The CDR3, as DNA: TGTGCCAGTAGTAGACGGGACAGCCATTACGAGCAGTACTTC. This sequence encodes CASSRRDSHYEQYF.